These 27 T cell receptor beta chains were sequenced from one sample in a study of response to subunit inactivated influenza vaccine. TCRdb reprocessed the RT-PCR reads with MiXCR, giving one entry per CDR3 protein. The sample consists of almost 600,000 distinct CDR3 sequences, around 15% of them appearing once. Source: PBMCs from blood, taken 11 to 12 days after vaccination. Receptors originate from a man aged 45-65 years who received an inactivated influenza vaccine.

The chain couples TRBV5-1 to TRBJ1-4; tentative D call: TRBD1 (6 bases). The CDR3 is 15 residues long. V lost 5 bases and J 5 bases, leaving 16 bases between the germline ends. In germline, CDR1 is SGHRS, CDR2 YFSETQ. CDR3 protein: CASRPQGRGNEKLFF. In nucleotides, the CDR3 is TGCGCCAGCAGGCCACAGGGTCGGGGAAATGAAAAACTGTTTTTT. Based on the CDR3 plus reference TRBV5-1 and TRBJ1-4, the full variable domain is KAGVTQTPRYLIKTRGQQVTLSCSPISGHRSVSWYQQTPGQGLQFLFEYFSETQRNKGNFPGRFSGRQFSNSRSEMNVSTLELGDSALYLCASRPQGRGNEKLFFGSGTQLSVL.

This chain uses TRBV11-2 with TRBJ1-2, with a weak D call TRBD1 (5 bases). V lost 5 bases, J lost 4 bases, and 17 bases lay in between. The CDR3 consists of 15 residues. Germline loops: CDR1 SGHAT, CDR2 FQNNGV. CDR3 protein: CASSPGTLGPYGYTF. In DNA form, the CDR3 reads TGTGCCAGCAGCCCCGGGACCTTAGGACCCTATGGCTACACCTTC.

This clonotype has more than one count but fewer than ten. The chain carries TRBV9 and TRBJ2-1, with D hard to call. CDR1 is SGDLS and CDR2 is YYNGEE in the germline V gene. The length of the CDR3 is 12 residues. The ends were cut back, 2 bases at V and 6 bases at J, with 6 bases in the middle. CDR3 amino acids: CASSVNRNEQFF. The DNA for the CDR3 is TGTGCCAGCAGCGTGAACCGCAATGAGCAGTTCTTC.

The chain couples TRBV7-3 to TRBJ2-1; D is unresolved. The ends were cut back, 4 bases at V and 3 bases at J, with 10 bases in the middle. The CDR3 is 14 residues long. Germline loops: CDR1 SGHTA, CDR2 FQGTGA. The CDR3: CASSSRPGYNEQFF. The CDR3 coding sequence is TGTGCCAGCAGCTCCCGCCCGGGCTACAATGAGCAGTTCTTC.

This clonotype was observed at least ten times. The chain combines TRBV12-3 or TRBV12-4 with TRBJ2-1; 8 nucleotides match TRBD2. V lost 2 bases and J lost 1; bases outside the gene matches: 4. This CDR3 comprises 16 residues. This CDR3 reads CASSLQRGNSYNEQFF. DNA for the CDR3: TGTGCCAGCAGTTTACAGCGGGGGAATTCCTACAATGAGCAGTTCTTC.

This clonotype was counted only a few times. CDR3 in DNA: TGTGCCAGCAGTTATAGGTTAGGGTACGAGCAGTACTTC. Translated: CASSYRLGYEQYF. This chain joins TRBV6-5 and TRBJ2-7; no clear D gene. CDR3 length: 13 residues. The germline gives CDR1 MNHEY, CDR2 SVGAGI. V was clipped by 3 bases and J by 4 bases, with 10 bases between them.

The table lists this clonotype with many counts. The CDR3 sequence: CASSPGRDYEQYF. CDR3 nucleotides: TGTGCCAGCAGCCCAGGGCGCGACTACGAGCAGTACTTC. The chain carries TRBV18 and TRBJ2-7; TRBD1 might be the D (5 bases). The CDR3 has 13 residues. V shed 8 bases and J shed 3 bases, with 14 bases lying between them. Germline V CDR1 and CDR2: KGHSH, LQKENI.

This sequence joins TRBV4-1 and TRBJ2-3; D is possibly TRBD2 (6 bases). Trimming pared 0 bases from V and 2 bases from J, leaving 12 bases between. The CDR3 spans 16 residues. Germline CDR1 MGHRA, CDR2 YSYEKL. The CDR3 nucleotides are TGCGCCAGCAGCCAAGATGCGGCGGGGACCACAGATACGCAGTATTTT. Translating gives CASSQDAAGTTDTQYF.

This clonotype came up a few times. This chain uses TRBV7-2 with TRBJ2-1; D remains unclear. This CDR3 contains 16 residues. V lost 0 bases and J 0 bases, leaving 9 bases between the germline ends. Germline loops: CDR1 SGHTA, CDR2 FQGNSA. Here the CDR3 DNA reads TGTGCCAGCAGCTTAGCCACAGCACGCTCCTACAATGAGCAGTTCTTC. Amino acid sequence: CASSLATARSYNEQFF.

The V gene is TRBV12-3 or TRBV12-4, the J gene TRBJ2-1; 7 bases align to TRBD2. The CDR3 loop spans 15 amino acids. Trimming took 7 bases from V and 0 from J; bases not matched to a gene: 6. The CDR3 here is CASTSGGSSYNEQFF. The CDR3 DNA is TGTGCCAGCACTTCGGGGGGAAGCTCCTACAATGAGCAGTTCTTC.

A few counts support this clonotype. The chain couples TRBV9 to TRBJ2-1; the match to TRBD2 covers 11 bases. Germline V CDR1 and CDR2: SGDLS, YYNGEE. CDR3 length equals 19 residues. With V trimmed by 2 bases and J by 7 bases, 17 bases remained unmatched. CDR3 nucleotides: TGTGCCAGCAGCGTGTTCGAACTAGCGGGAGTGGGACTTCGAAATGAGCAGTTCTTC. Its protein is CASSVFELAGVGLRNEQFF.

This chain links TRBV7-7 with TRBJ2-5, with D perhaps matching TRBD2 (5 bases). Trimming left V 1 base short and J 5 bases short, with 14 bases between. Germline V CDR1 and CDR2: SSHAT, FNYEAQ (reference sequence). The length of the CDR3 is 15 residues. CDR3 amino acids: CASSLGVGVRETQYF. DNA of the CDR3: TGTGCCAGCAGCTTAGGGGTGGGAGTAAGGGAGACCCAGTACTTC.

This chain connects TRBV6-5 to TRBJ2-5; D possibly corresponds to TRBD1 (6 bases). V lost 0 bases, J lost 5 bases, and 13 bases lay in between. Germline-derived CDR1 and CDR2 are MNHEY and SVGAGI. This CDR3 comprises 15 residues. The CDR3 DNA is TGTGCCAGCAGTTACTCGCCGGACAGTACCGAGACCCAGTACTTC. Translation gives CASSYSPDSTETQYF.

The V gene is TRBV5-6, the J gene TRBJ1-6; TRBD1 matches 11 bases. Germline V gene sequence: CDR1 SGHDT, CDR2 YYEEEE. The CDR3 spans 16 residues. Losses at the gene ends were 0 bases for V and 9 bases for J; bases not matched to a gene: 5. The CDR3 DNA reads as TGTGCCAGCAGCTTGGATACCGGGACAGGGGGTTCACCCCTCCACTTT. Its translation is CASSLDTGTGGSPLHF.

This clonotype was counted at least ten times. V is TRBV28 and J is TRBJ2-3, with D maybe TRBD1 (5 bases). Trimming removed 2 bases from V and 4 bases from J, with 13 bases in between. Germline V gene sequence: CDR1 MDHEN, CDR2 SYDVKM. The CDR3 spans 15 residues. CDR3 region: CASSLGALRSDTQYF. The CDR3 DNA sequence: TGTGCCAGCAGTTTAGGGGCTCTTCGGTCAGATACGCAGTATTTT.

This clonotype was observed a few times. The rearrangement joins TRBV29-1 to TRBJ2-5; unclear D gene. This CDR3 is 14 amino acids long. Germline V gene data show CDR1 as SQVTM and CDR2 as ANQGSEA. Trimming removed 0 bases at V and 3 bases at J, with 11 bases between. The CDR3 loop is CSVEDHVTEETQYF. CDR3 nucleotide sequence: TGCAGCGTTGAAGATCACGTGACGGAAGAGACCCAGTACTTC.

In its sample, this clonotype was seen many times. This chain uses TRBV28 with TRBJ2-1; unclear D gene. The CDR3 contains 11 residues. Trimming left V 6 bases short and J 3 bases short, with 3 bases between. Germline V gene data show CDR1 as MDHEN and CDR2 as SYDVKM. The CDR3 sequence: CASRLYNEQFF. The CDR3 DNA reads TGTGCCAGCAGACTCTACAATGAGCAGTTCTTC.

This clonotype was seen more than once but under ten times. The V call is TRBV5-1, the J call TRBJ2-5; maybe TRBD2 (6 bases). The germline V and J ends were trimmed by 3 bases and 5 bases, with 17 bases remaining between them. This CDR3 region has 15 residues. From germline, CDR1 is SGHRS and CDR2 YFSETQ. The CDR3 DNA reads as TGCGCCAGCAGCTCCCTCGGGACTCTCATCGAGACCCAGTACTTC. Translated, it gives CASSSLGTLIETQYF. The whole variable domain, filled in from reference TRBV5-1 and TRBJ2-5, reads KAGVTQTPRYLIKTRGQQVTLSCSPISGHRSVSWYQQTPGQGLQFLFEYFSETQRNKGNFPGRFSGRQFSNSRSEMNVSTLELGDSALYLCASSSLGTLIETQYFGPGTRLLVL.

This clonotype was counted between two and nine times. The J gene is TRBJ2-5, the V gene TRBV20-1; TRBD2 is a possible D gene (5 bases). Trimming left V 2 bases short and J 1 base short, with 8 bases between. Germline-derived CDR1 and CDR2 are DFQATT and SNEGSKA (reference sequence). CDR3 length equals 13 residues. The CDR3 DNA reads as TGCAGTGCTAGACCTAGCCTCCAAGAGACCCAGTACTTC. It specifies CSARPSLQETQYF.

The V gene is TRBV23-1, the J gene TRBJ1-4, with TRBD1 matching over 10 bases. TRBV23-1 is labeled an ORF, and its function is uncertain. The CDR3 is made up of 13 amino acids. V was clipped by 9 bases and J by 7 bases; unmatched bases: 5. The CDR3 loop is CARDRGRGEKLFF. DNA for the CDR3: TGCGCCAGAGACAGGGGGCGAGGTGAAAAACTGTTTTTT.

This clonotype was picked up a small number of times. The J gene is TRBJ2-7, the V gene TRBV15; 7 bases are shared with TRBD2. Trimming at V came to 0 bases and at J to 6 bases, leaving 8 bases not matched to a gene. The CDR3 is 15 residues long. The germline CDR1 and CDR2 sequences are LNHNV and YYDKDF (reference sequence). The CDR3 coding sequence is TGTGCCACCAGCAGAGAGGGGGGGATTGATAGCGAGCAGTACTTC. Translating it yields CATSREGGIDSEQYF.

In this sample, this clonotype turned up a few times. The J gene is TRBJ1-5, the V gene TRBV12-3 or TRBV12-4; the D is unclear. The ends were cut back, 4 bases at V and 4 bases at J, with 8 bases in the middle. The CDR3 runs 13 residues. CDR3 sequence reads: CASSSDRNQPQHF. As DNA, the CDR3 is TGTGCCAGCAGTTCCGACCGAAATCAGCCCCAGCATTTT.

This clonotype appeared a few times. V gene TRBV12-3 or TRBV12-4 combines with J gene TRBJ2-4, with unresolved D. The V end lost 2 bases, the J end lost 13 bases, and 18 bases lay between the germline ends. This CDR3 contains 14 residues. The CDR3 protein is CASSLIAGFEEQYF. Here the CDR3 DNA reads TGTGCCAGCAGTTTAATAGCTGGTTTCGAGGAGCAGTACTTC.

This clonotype was recorded at least ten times. The V and J genes are TRBV28 and TRBJ2-3; D might be TRBD1 or TRBD2, each matching 5 bases. This CDR3 is built from 14 residues. V lost 3 bases and J 0 bases, leaving 7 bases between the germline ends. CDR1 MDHEN and CDR2 SYDVKM come from the germline V gene. The CDR3 sequence: CASSFRESTDTQYF. The CDR3 nucleotides read TGTGCCAGCAGTTTCAGGGAGAGCACAGATACGCAGTATTTT.

This clonotype was seen a handful of times. V gene TRBV12-3 or TRBV12-4 combines with J gene TRBJ2-5, with 9 nucleotides matching TRBD2. With V trimmed by 3 bases and J by 3 bases, 8 bases remained unmatched. This CDR3 spans 16 amino acids. CDR3 DNA: TGTGCCAGCAGTTTTGCTGCTAGCGGGGTTGAAGAGACCCAGTACTTC. Residues: CASSFAASGVEETQYF.

This clonotype was counted many times. This rearrangement joins TRBV12-3 or TRBV12-4 to TRBJ2-5, with D possibly matching TRBD1 (6 bases). The CDR3 has 16 amino acids. The V end was cut by 1 base, the J end by 1 base, with 13 bases between. Written as DNA, the CDR3 is TGTGCCAGCAGTTTAGTAGGACAGTCAACCCAAGAGACCCAGTACTTC. Protein: CASSLVGQSTQETQYF.

The genes are TRBV13 and TRBJ2-1; 7 positions match TRBD2. The CDR3 loop spans 16 amino acids. Trimming took 1 base from V and 4 from J; bases not matched to a gene: 7. CDR1 and CDR2 (germline): PRHDT, FYEKMQ (reference sequence). Here the CDR3 reads CASSLERLALYNEQFF. CDR3 DNA sequence: TGTGCCAGCAGCTTAGAGAGACTAGCTTTATACAATGAGCAGTTCTTC.